These 25 T cell receptor beta chains share one sample of origin, sequenced in a study of patients and donors after allogeneic stem cell transplantation. TCRdb fed the RT-PCR reads into MiXCR, producing one record per CDR3 protein. Among 920,000 or so distinct CDR3 sequences, roughly 17% were seen once, and the ten largest hold approximately 5.9%. The sample taken for sequencing was blood, either unsorted or a sorted T cell fraction (not recorded which). The receptors derive from a human donor who was either an allogeneic HSCT recipient or a stem cell or donor lymphocyte infusion donor (not recorded which). It is not recorded whose cells these are; they may come from a transplant donor.

CDR3 sequence reads: CASSRPGAGGPLVADTQYF. CDR3 DNA sequence: TGTGCCAGCAGCCGGCCCGGCGCGGGAGGCCCCCTCGTGGCAGATACGCAGTATTTT. The chain combines TRBV4-2 with TRBJ2-3; TRBD2 aligns across 8 bases. The CDR3 runs 19 residues. Per germline, CDR1 LGHNA and CDR2 YNFKEQ. V gave up 4 bases and J gave up 4 bases; unmatched junction bases: 19.

This clonotype was detected a few times. The rearrangement links TRBV5-1 to TRBJ2-5; perhaps TRBD2 as D (6 bases). CDR3 length: 14 residues. V was shortened by 7 bases and J by 1 base, with 14 bases between the two germline ends. CDR1 and CDR2 from the germline V gene are SGHRS and YFSETQ. CDR3 loop: CASHRGTSQETQYF. The CDR3 nucleotides are TGCGCCAGCCACCGGGGGACCTCCCAAGAGACCCAGTACTTC.

This clonotype was observed a handful of times. The chain couples TRBV27 to TRBJ1-5, with D possibly being TRBD1 (5 bases). CDR1 and CDR2 (germline): MNHEY, SMNVEV (reference sequence). This CDR3 is built from 15 residues. V gave up 0 bases and J gave up 0 bases, with 6 bases separating them. The CDR3 protein is CASSLSGDSNQPQHF. Here the CDR3 DNA reads TGTGCCAGCAGTTTATCAGGGGATAGCAATCAGCCCCAGCATTTT.

This chain uses TRBV4-3 with TRBJ2-3, with D tentatively TRBD2 (7 bases). This CDR3 is built from 14 residues. V was clipped by 1 base and J by 7 bases, with 12 bases between them. Per germline, CDR1 LGHNA and CDR2 YSLEER. This chain's CDR3 is CASSQAGGAYTQYF. The CDR3, as DNA: TGCGCCAGCAGCCAAGCTGGGGGGGCCTATACGCAGTATTTT.

The chain has TRBV27 and TRBJ2-7, with 13 bases lining up with TRBD2. Losses at the gene ends were 7 bases for V and 9 bases for J; bases not matched to a gene: 12. There are 15 residues in the CDR3. Germline V gene lookup returns CDR1 MNHEY and CDR2 SMNVEV (reference sequence). Here the CDR3 reads CASTGTSGGANLQYF. In nucleotides, the CDR3 is TGTGCCAGCACCGGTACTAGCGGGGGGGCCAATTTGCAGTACTTC.

The rearrangement joins TRBV6-2 or TRBV6-3 to TRBJ2-3, with D uncertain. Trimming removed 5 bases at V and 9 bases at J, with 12 bases between. The CDR3 is made up of 12 amino acids. Germline V lookup: CDR1 MNHEY, CDR2 SVGEGT. The CDR3 sequence: CASSPLRRTQYF. The DNA for the CDR3 is TGTGCCAGCAGTCCTCTACGGAGAACGCAGTATTTT.

This clonotype was observed a handful of times. The chain couples TRBV27 to TRBJ2-2; TRBD1 matches at 9 bases. Germline trimming cut 1 base from V and 3 bases from J; bases unmatched to any gene: 6. Germline V CDR1 and CDR2: MNHEY, SMNVEV (reference sequence). The length of the CDR3 is 17 residues. In DNA, the CDR3 is TGTGCCAGCAGTTTATGGGGAAACAGGGGGCACACCGGGGAGCTGTTTTTT. Protein: CASSLWGNRGHTGELFF.

This clonotype was seen more than once but under ten times. The chain uses TRBV2 and TRBJ1-5; D may be TRBD1 (5 bases). The CDR3 contains 13 residues. Germline-derived CDR1 and CDR2 are SNHLY and FYNNEI. Between the trimmed V and J ends, which lost 7 bases and 4 bases, there was a span of 11 bases. The CDR3 reads CASTGQGNQPQHF. As DNA, the CDR3 is TGTGCCAGCACGGGGCAAGGAAATCAGCCCCAGCATTTT.

The J gene is TRBJ2-2, the V gene TRBV4-1; 7 bases agree with TRBD2. The CDR3 is 16 residues long. J gave up 0 bases and V 3 bases, and 4 bases lay outside the gene matches. The germline V gene encodes CDR1 MGHRA and CDR2 YSYEKL. In DNA form, the CDR3 reads TGCGCCAGCAGCCACCCGGGACTAACGAACACCGGGGAGCTGTTTTTT. This codes for CASSHPGLTNTGELFF.

V usage is TRBV27 and J usage is TRBJ1-2; D possibly corresponds to TRBD1 (6 bases). CDR1 is MNHEY and CDR2 is SMNVEV in the germline V gene (reference sequence). The CDR3 has 15 residues. Deletions cut 4 bases from V and 7 bases from J, with 19 bases between. The CDR3 sequence: CASSWGLQGQGGYTF. The CDR3 DNA reads as TGTGCCAGCAGTTGGGGGTTGCAGGGGCAAGGTGGCTACACCTTC.

This clonotype occurred many times. The rearrangement links TRBV25-1 to TRBJ2-3; D unresolved. This CDR3 region has 11 residues. V was pared by 6 bases and J by 6 bases, with 7 bases between. The germline V gene encodes CDR1 MGHDK and CDR2 SYGVNS. CDR3 loop: CASRGGDTQYF. DNA of the CDR3: TGTGCCAGCAGAGGTGGGGATACGCAGTATTTT.

The chain uses TRBV7-2 and TRBJ2-1; 7 bases line up with TRBD2. CDR3 length equals 16 residues. J lost 8 bases, V lost 5 bases, and 15 bases had no gene match. CDR1 SGHTA and CDR2 FQGNSA come from the germline V gene. CDR3 sequence (DNA): TGTGCCAGCAGCCCCTGGACGACTAGCAGGCTGGATGAGCAGTTCTTC. It specifies CASSPWTTSRLDEQFF.

This clonotype was counted only a few times. The V gene is TRBV20-1, the J gene TRBJ2-7; D is perhaps TRBD1 (6 bases). The CDR3 totals 13 residues. CDR1 DFQATT and CDR2 SNEGSKA come from the germline V gene (reference sequence). V was cut by 3 bases and J by 5 bases, with 14 bases left in between. The CDR3 DNA reads as TGCAGTGCTAGCCGACCACAGGGAGACGAGCAGTACTTC. Residues: CSASRPQGDEQYF.

The chain joins TRBV12-3 or TRBV12-4 to TRBJ1-3, with D perhaps TRBD1 (6 bases). V lost 6 bases, J lost 7 bases, and 19 bases lay in between. The CDR3 length is 15 residues. The CDR3 here is CASRTTQGGRNTIYF. The DNA of the CDR3 is TGTGCCAGCAGAACGACACAGGGCGGGAGGAACACCATATATTTT.

This clonotype turned up a few times. This sequence joins TRBV12-3 or TRBV12-4 and TRBJ2-1; D is unresolved. V was clipped by 7 bases and J by 10 bases, with 14 bases between them. The CDR3 has 12 residues. The CDR3 nucleotides read TGTGCCAGCACCCCGGATACTGGGGAGCAGTTCTTC. Its translation: CASTPDTGEQFF.

The rearrangement links TRBV20-1 to TRBJ1-4; 8 positions match TRBD1. Germline-derived CDR1 and CDR2 are DFQATT and SNEGSKA (reference sequence). V trimming: 6 bases; J trimming: 6 bases; junction bases outside the gene matches: 6. The length of the CDR3 is 13 residues. For the CDR3, the DNA is TGCAGTGCAGACGACAGGGGAGATGAAAAACTGTTTTTT. This encodes CSADDRGDEKLFF.

The chain recombines TRBV9 with TRBJ2-5, with 9 bases lining up with TRBD1. With 0 bases clipped from V and 5 bases from J, the junction kept 8 bases outside the gene matches. Germline V gives CDR1 SGDLS, CDR2 YYNGEE. The CDR3 is 16 amino acids. CDR3 protein: CASSVVGTGIGETQYF. CDR3 bases: TGTGCCAGCAGCGTAGTTGGGACAGGGATTGGGGAGACCCAGTACTTC.

This clonotype has only a few counts. V usage is TRBV6-5 and J usage is TRBJ1-1; D is ambiguous. Per the germline V gene, CDR1 is MNHEY and CDR2 is SVGAGI. V was shortened by 10 bases and J by 3 bases, with 12 bases between the two germline ends. This CDR3 is 12 amino acids long. CDR3 bases: TGTGCCACCCTAAGAGGCCACACTGAAGCTTTCTTT. Translation gives CATLRGHTEAFF.

This clonotype showed up just a few times. V usage is TRBV25-1 and J usage is TRBJ2-5; TRBD2 is a possible D gene (6 bases). Trimming removed 6 bases from V and 2 bases from J, with 10 bases in between. This CDR3 region has 13 residues. CDR1 is MGHDK, CDR2 SYGVNS, per germline. The CDR3 here is CASRGGRQETQYF. The CDR3 coding sequence is TGTGCCAGCAGGGGGGGAAGACAAGAGACCCAGTACTTC.

V usage is TRBV15 and J usage is TRBJ2-1; TRBD2 aligns across 10 bases. Germline CDR1 and CDR2: LNHNV and YYDKDF (reference sequence). The CDR3 covers 14 residues. The V and J ends lost 3 bases and 13 bases, in that order; junction bases with no gene match: 9. The CDR3 DNA follows: TGTGCCACCAGCAGTAATATAGCGGGAGGTAAACAGTTCTTC. Translation gives CATSSNIAGGKQFF.

This clonotype came up a few times. The chain combines TRBV5-1 with TRBJ2-7; possible D gene TRBD2, 5 bases. This CDR3 spans 15 amino acids. V was cut by 0 bases and J by 3 bases, with 13 bases left in between. CDR1 and CDR2 from the germline V gene are SGHRS and YFSETQ. The CDR3 bases are TGCGCCAGCAGCTTGGTCCAGGCGGGTCGCTACGAGCAGTACTTC. Protein product: CASSLVQAGRYEQYF. The entire variable domain, with the rest obtained from reference TRBV5-1 and TRBJ2-7, is as follows: KAGVTQTPRYLIKTRGQQVTLSCSPISGHRSVSWYQQTPGQGLQFLFEYFSETQRNKGNFPGRFSGRQFSNSRSEMNVSTLELGDSALYLCASSLVQAGRYEQYFGPGTRLTVT.

The DNA for the CDR3 is TGTGCCAGCAGCCGGGCCGACGAGGAAAAACTGTTTTTT. Translation: CASSRADEEKLFF. V and J are TRBV4-2 and TRBJ1-4; D not resolved. The ends were cut back, 4 bases at V and 8 bases at J, with 11 bases in the middle. This CDR3 is 13 amino acids long. CDR1 LGHNA and CDR2 YNFKEQ come from the germline V gene.

This clonotype has a handful of counts. The rearrangement uses TRBV3-1 and TRBJ2-1; unclear D gene. This CDR3 has 14 amino acids. Trimming took off 1 base at V and 4 bases at J, with 8 bases between the two ends. Per germline, CDR1 LGHDT and CDR2 YNNKEL (reference sequence). CDR3 in DNA: TGTGCCAGCAGCCAAGCCGATCGTTACAATGAGCAGTTCTTC. It translates to CASSQADRYNEQFF.

V gene TRBV10-2 combines with J gene TRBJ2-4; no clear D gene. This CDR3 region has 15 residues. V was cut by 7 bases and J by 0 bases, with 13 bases left in between. Germline assignment: CDR1 WSHSY and CDR2 SAAADI. The CDR3 loop reads CASIRPVRAKNIQYF. CDR3 nucleotides: TGCGCCAGCATTCGACCCGTTCGAGCCAAAAACATTCAGTACTTC.

This clonotype was recorded only once. J is TRBJ1-1 and V is TRBV20-1; D ambiguous. The germline CDR1 and CDR2 sequences are DFQATT and SNEGSKA (reference sequence). Trimming stripped 0 bases from V and 0 bases from J, with 17 bases between. The CDR3 contains 17 residues. CDR3 DNA sequence: TGCAGTGCTAGAGATCGAGTGAGGAAGAAGATGAACACTGAAGCTTTCTTT. Its protein is CSARDRVRKKMNTEAFF.